This entry lists 30 T cell receptor beta chains sequenced from one sample in a study of blood T cell repertoires in COVID-19. The table came from immunoSEQ multiplex PCR; TCRdb's copy has only in-frame clones and leaves some out. Altogether some 270,000 clones are present, roughly 89% being singletons, with the ten largest covering more than 1.5%. Material: PBMCs or T cells enriched from blood (not recorded which). All receptors derive from a woman aged 55 to 70 who had recovered from COVID-19.

CDR3 sequence reads: CASSLTSASGGYNEQFF. For the CDR3, the DNA is TGCGCCAGCAGCTTAACATCCGCGTCGGGAGGGTACAATGAGCAGTTCTTC. The chain carries TRBV5-1 and TRBJ2-1; the match to TRBD2 covers 8 bases. The CDR3 runs to 17 residues. Per the germline V gene, CDR1 is SGHRS and CDR2 is YFSETQ. V dropped 2 bases and J dropped 4; count of bases not matched to a gene: 11. Variable domain in full (rest from reference TRBV5-1 and TRBJ2-1): KAGVTQTPRYLIKTRGQQVTLSCSPISGHRSVSWYQQTPGQGLQFLFEYFSETQRNKGNFPGRFSGRQFSNSRSEMNVSTLELGDSALYLCASSLTSASGGYNEQFFGPGTRLTVL.

Written as DNA, the CDR3 is TGTGCCAGCAGCCAAGTTGACAAAGACTACGAGCAGTACTTC. Translating it yields CASSQVDKDYEQYF. The V gene is TRBV3-1 (or the pseudogene TRBV3-2), the J gene TRBJ2-7; D remains unclear. The length of the CDR3 is 14 residues. V lost 1 base and J lost 3, with 10 bases in between. From germline, CDR1 is LGHDT and CDR2 YNNKEL (reference sequence).

CDR3 protein: CASSSQGRGANVLTF. The DNA for the CDR3 is TGTGCCAGCAGCTCACAGGGGAGGGGGGCCAACGTCCTGACTTTC. The chain carries TRBV5-4 and TRBJ2-6; a possible D gene is TRBD1 (7 bases). Deletions cut 3 bases from V and 4 bases from J, with 11 bases between. Germline V CDR1 and CDR2: SGHNT, YYREEE (reference sequence). This CDR3 is 15 amino acids long.

Note on this clone: The junction shows a germline mismatch at one end, possibly a read error. The V and J genes are TRBV7-7 and TRBJ2-5; possibly TRBD1 for D (6 bases). In germline, CDR1 is SSHAT, CDR2 FNYEAQ (reference sequence). The CDR3 covers 15 residues. The CDR3 sequence is CASRGQDSSQETQYF. The CDR3 DNA reads as TGTGCTAGCAGGGGTCAGGACAGCTCCCAAGAGACCCAGTACTTC.

J is TRBJ1-4 and V is TRBV6-5; 9 bases line up with TRBD1. CDR3 length: 14 amino acids. Per the germline V gene, CDR1 is MNHEY and CDR2 is SVGAGI. Trimming at V came to 6 bases and at J to 8 bases, leaving 7 bases not matched to a gene. The CDR3, as DNA: TGTGCCAGCAGGAAGGGACAGGGATCCGAAAAACTGTTTTTT. It encodes CASRKGQGSEKLFF.

The chain couples TRBV5-1 to TRBJ2-1; 11 bases line up with TRBD1. CDR3 length equals 17 residues. J lost 7 bases, V lost 0 bases, and 9 bases had no gene match. Per germline, CDR1 SGHRS and CDR2 YFSETQ. The CDR3 sequence is CASSLVGGQGARNEQFF. The CDR3 DNA sequence: TGCGCCAGCAGCTTGGTCGGAGGACAGGGGGCGCGGAATGAGCAGTTCTTC.

The chain's CDR3 is CASSFPGGGGNTIYF. Here the CDR3 DNA reads TGTGCCAGCAGCTTTCCGGGGGGAGGAGGAAACACCATATATTTT. The chain links TRBV11-2 to TRBJ1-3; D may be TRBD1 (5 bases). The germline V gene encodes CDR1 SGHAT and CDR2 FQNNGV. Trimming shortened V by 3 bases and J by 4 bases, and 13 bases separated the two germline ends. The CDR3 is made up of 15 amino acids. Combining the CDR3 with reference TRBV11-2 and TRBJ1-3 gives the whole variable domain EAGVAQSPRYKIIEKRQSVAFWCNPISGHATLYWYQQILGQGPKLLIQFQNNGVVDDSQLPKDRFSAERLKGVDSTLKIQPAKLEDSAVYLCASSFPGGGGNTIYFGEGSWLTVV.

The chain uses TRBV3-1 (or the pseudogene TRBV3-2) and TRBJ2-7, with 7 bases that match TRBD2. V lost 2 bases to trimming and J lost 3 bases; unmatched junction nucleotides: 13. Germline CDR1 reads LGHDT; CDR2 reads YNNKEL (reference sequence). The CDR3 loop spans 17 amino acids. The CDR3 DNA follows: TGTGCCAGCAGCCAATCCCCAGGGTTCGGGGGGAACTACGAGCAGTACTTC. Translating gives CASSQSPGFGGNYEQYF.

The chain joins TRBV28 to TRBJ1-6; TRBD1 is a possible D gene (6 bases). Deletions cut 8 bases from V and 7 bases from J, with 18 bases between. This CDR3 is built from 15 residues. Per the germline V gene, CDR1 is MDHEN and CDR2 is SYDVKM. In nucleotides, the CDR3 is TGTGCCAGCTTTCCGGGACACGAAATGAATTCACCCCTCCACTTT. Protein sequence: CASFPGHEMNSPLHF.

The chain uses TRBV10-1 and TRBJ1-4, with a possible D match to TRBD1 (6 bases). Germline V gives CDR1 WNHNN, CDR2 SYGVQD (reference sequence). V was pared by 3 bases and J by 0 bases, with 8 bases between. This CDR3 region has 15 residues. CDR3 sequence (DNA): TGCGCCAGCAGTGACCCAGGGGCAACTAATGAAAAACTGTTTTTT. Translating it yields CASSDPGATNEKLFF.

V usage is TRBV2 and J usage is TRBJ2-1; 10 bases map to TRBD1. The CDR3 sequence is 16 residues long. Germline V gene lookup returns CDR1 SNHLY and CDR2 FYNNEI. Germline trimming cut 2 bases from V and 2 bases from J; bases unmatched to any gene: 3. Here the CDR3 DNA reads TGTGCCAGCAGTGAACAGGGGACAGGGGCCTACAATGAGCAGTTCTTC. It yields the protein CASSEQGTGAYNEQFF.

The J gene is TRBJ2-7, the V gene TRBV12-3 or TRBV12-4, with 7 nucleotides matching TRBD2. The J segment lost 6 bases and the V segment lost 4 bases, leaving 3 bases of the junction unmatched. CDR3 length: 12 amino acids. The DNA for the CDR3 is TGTGCCAGCAGTTGGGGAGGGGTCGAGCAGTACTTC. It specifies CASSWGGVEQYF.

Only a few counts were recorded for this clone. The chain combines TRBV5-8 with TRBJ1-1; D ambiguous. The V end lost 2 bases, the J end lost 1 base, and 9 bases lay between the germline ends. Looked up from germline, CDR1 is SGHTS and CDR2 is YDEGEE. The CDR3 runs to 14 residues. The CDR3: CASSFRHTNTEAFF. In nucleotides, the CDR3 is TGTGCCAGCAGCTTTAGACATACGAACACTGAAGCTTTCTTT.

This chain links TRBV28 with TRBJ2-7, with TRBD2 matching 9 bases. CDR3 length equals 14 residues. Germline CDR1 is MDHEN and CDR2 is SYDVKM. The CDR3 nucleotides are TGTGCTACCCAGGCGGGAGGGCCTTTCTACGAGCAGTACTTC. It codes for CATQAGGPFYEQYF. Combining the CDR3 with reference TRBV28 and TRBJ2-7 gives the whole variable domain DVKVTQSSRYLVKRTGEKVFLECVQDMDHENMFWYRQDPGLGLRLIYFSYDVKMKEKGDIPEGYSVSREKKERFSLILESASTNQTSMYLCATQAGGPFYEQYFGPGTRLTVT.

This sequence joins TRBV7-2 and TRBJ2-7; the match to TRBD1 covers 11 bases. This CDR3 spans 15 amino acids. Losses at the gene ends were 5 bases for V and 6 bases for J; bases not matched to a gene: 9. CDR1 and CDR2 from the germline V gene are SGHTA and FQGNSA. Here the CDR3 DNA reads TGTGCCAGCAGCACCCGGACAGGGGGCCCCGGCGAGCAGTACTTC. The encoded protein is CASSTRTGGPGEQYF. The full variable domain, completed using reference TRBV7-2 and TRBJ2-7, is GAGVSQSPSNKVTEKGKDVELRCDPISGHTALYWYRQSLGQGLEFLIYFQGNSAPDKSGLPSDRFSAERTGGSVSTLTIQRTQQEDSAVYLCASSTRTGGPGEQYFGPGTRLTVT.

V is TRBV19 and J is TRBJ2-3; 10 nucleotides align to TRBD2. The CDR3 length is 15 residues. The germline CDR1 and CDR2 sequences are LNHDA and SQIVND (reference sequence). V trimming: 5 bases; J trimming: 3 bases; junction bases outside the gene matches: 5. CDR3 residues: CASSPSGGGTDTQYF. For the CDR3, the DNA is TGTGCCAGTAGTCCTAGCGGGGGTGGGACAGATACGCAGTATTTT.

The rearrangement links TRBV28 to TRBJ1-2; D is unresolved. The V and J ends lost 5 bases and 4 bases respectively, with 11 bases between them. Germline lookup yields CDR1 MDHEN and CDR2 SYDVKM. CDR3 size: 13 residues. This CDR3 is CASSARRSYGYTF. In DNA, the CDR3 is TGTGCCAGCAGTGCTCGGAGATCCTATGGCTACACCTTC.

This clone was counted between two and nine times. The rearrangement joins TRBV18 to TRBJ2-7; the D gene is possibly TRBD2 (6 bases). V shed 1 base and J shed 4 bases, with 14 bases lying between them. Germline V lookup: CDR1 KGHSH, CDR2 LQKENI. The CDR3 is 15 residues long. CDR3 coding DNA: TGTGCCAGCTCACCACTAGGGGACTCAAAATACGAGCAGTACTTC. It specifies CASSPLGDSKYEQYF.

The chain links TRBV15 to TRBJ1-2; TRBD1 matches 7 bases. After removal of 0 bases from V and 7 bases from J, the junction contained 8 bases not matched to a gene. CDR1 LNHNV and CDR2 YYDKDF come from the germline V gene (reference sequence). The CDR3 is 15 residues long. CDR3 sequence: CATSREIGAGGGYTF. CDR3 in DNA: TGTGCCACCAGCAGAGAGATAGGGGCAGGGGGTGGCTACACCTTC. Based on the CDR3 plus reference TRBV15 and TRBJ1-2, the full variable domain is DAMVIQNPRYQVTQFGKPVTLSCSQTLNHNVMYWYQQKSSQAPKLLFHYYDKDFNNEADTPDNFQSRRPNTSFCFLDIRSPGLGDTAMYLCATSREIGAGGGYTFGSGTRLTVV.

This clone was detected only once. V usage is TRBV3-1 (or the pseudogene TRBV3-2) and J usage is TRBJ2-4; no reliable D call. The CDR3 has 15 amino acids. Trimming shortened V by 2 bases and J by 1 base, and 9 bases separated the two germline ends. Germline V lookup: CDR1 LGHDT, CDR2 YNNKEL (reference sequence). CDR3 DNA sequence: TGTGCCAGCAGCCAACAGGTTCTGGCCAAAAACATTCAGTACTTC. It codes for CASSQQVLAKNIQYF.

V is TRBV18 and J is TRBJ1-5; tentatively, D is TRBD1 (6 bases). With 6 bases removed from V and 4 bases from J, the gap between germline ends came to 13 bases. This CDR3 is built from 14 residues. CDR1 KGHSH and CDR2 LQKENI come from the germline V gene. Here the CDR3 reads CASSTGGGNQPQHF. CDR3 bases: TGTGCCAGCTCGACAGGCGGGGGGAATCAGCCCCAGCATTTT.

The rearrangement links TRBV5-1 to TRBJ2-5, with 9 bases identical to TRBD1. The CDR3 sequence is 18 residues long. Germline assignment: CDR1 SGHRS and CDR2 YFSETQ. V was pared by 0 bases and J by 5 bases, with 14 bases of the junction left unmatched. The CDR3 DNA reads as TGCGCCAGCAGCTTGGGCGCGCAGCCGGGACAGGGTCATGAGACCCAGTACTTC. Translating gives CASSLGAQPGQGHETQYF.

This chain uses TRBV19 with TRBJ1-6; no definite D call. There are 16 residues in the CDR3. With 5 bases removed from V and 0 bases from J, the gap between germline ends came to 11 bases. CDR1 and CDR2 from the germline V gene are LNHDA and SQIVND (reference sequence). The CDR3 sequence: CASSPQWSSYNSPLHF. The CDR3 DNA reads as TGTGCCAGTAGTCCCCAATGGAGCTCCTATAATTCACCCCTCCACTTT.

V gene TRBV5-4 combines with J gene TRBJ2-3; 8 positions match TRBD2. The trim removed 4 bases at V and 5 bases at J, leaving 6 bases unmatched. The germline gives CDR1 SGHNT, CDR2 YYREEE (reference sequence). The CDR3 is 14 residues long. CDR3 in amino acids: CASSVRGVEDTQYF. In DNA form, the CDR3 reads TGTGCCAGCAGCGTGCGGGGGGTGGAAGATACGCAGTATTTT.

This clone has just a few counts. The chain has TRBV7-9 and TRBJ2-1; 10 bases are a match to TRBD2. The J segment lost 0 bases and the V segment lost 5 bases, leaving 7 bases of the junction unmatched. The CDR3 loop spans 17 amino acids. Germline V gene sequence: CDR1 SEHNR, CDR2 FQNEAQ (reference sequence). The CDR3 loop reads CASSPRWTSGSYNEQFF. The CDR3 DNA reads as TGTGCCAGCAGCCCCAGGTGGACTAGCGGCTCCTACAATGAGCAGTTCTTC.

DNA for the CDR3: TGTGCCAGCAGTTTTGGCGGGGGGGCCTTCTACGAGCAGTACTTC. Its translation is CASSFGGGAFYEQYF. The chain links TRBV6-5 to TRBJ2-7; 9 nucleotides agree with TRBD2. From germline, CDR1 is MNHEY and CDR2 SVGAGI. The CDR3 covers 15 residues. The ends lost 4 bases at V and 3 bases at J; junction bases unmatched: 7.

J is TRBJ2-7 and V is TRBV6-6, with a possible D match to TRBD1 (5 bases). CDR1 and CDR2 from the germline V gene are MNHNY and SVGAGI (reference sequence). Trimming removed 6 bases from V and 2 bases from J, with 8 bases in between. This CDR3 spans 12 amino acids. CDR3 bases: TGTGCCAGCAGCACAGGAGCCTACGAGCAGTACTTC. Residues: CASSTGAYEQYF.

The genes are TRBV7-3 and TRBJ2-2, with D possibly TRBD1 on 6 matching bases. This CDR3 region has 14 residues. Germline loops: CDR1 SGHTA, CDR2 FQGTGA. V was cut by 4 bases and J by 5 bases, with 11 bases left in between. CDR3: CASSYAGTTGELFF. The DNA of the CDR3 is TGTGCCAGCAGCTATGCCGGGACAACCGGGGAGCTGTTTTTT.

V usage is TRBV3-1 (or the pseudogene TRBV3-2) and J usage is TRBJ2-1; 9 nucleotides align to TRBD1. CDR3 length: 14 residues. The junction had 6 bases not matched to a gene; V was cut back by 5 bases and J by 7 bases. Germline values: CDR1 LGHDT, CDR2 YNNKEL (reference sequence). The CDR3 sequence is CASSIGQGRNEQFF. CDR3 sequence (DNA): TGTGCCAGCAGCATAGGACAGGGGCGGAATGAGCAGTTCTTC.

The rearrangement joins TRBV7-8 to TRBJ2-7, with unresolved D. V was cut by 6 bases and J by 3 bases, with 6 bases left in between. The germline gives CDR1 SGHVS, CDR2 FQNEAQ. The CDR3 has 11 amino acids. The CDR3 spells CASSSLYEQYF. For the CDR3, the DNA is TGTGCCAGCAGTTCACTCTACGAGCAGTACTTC.